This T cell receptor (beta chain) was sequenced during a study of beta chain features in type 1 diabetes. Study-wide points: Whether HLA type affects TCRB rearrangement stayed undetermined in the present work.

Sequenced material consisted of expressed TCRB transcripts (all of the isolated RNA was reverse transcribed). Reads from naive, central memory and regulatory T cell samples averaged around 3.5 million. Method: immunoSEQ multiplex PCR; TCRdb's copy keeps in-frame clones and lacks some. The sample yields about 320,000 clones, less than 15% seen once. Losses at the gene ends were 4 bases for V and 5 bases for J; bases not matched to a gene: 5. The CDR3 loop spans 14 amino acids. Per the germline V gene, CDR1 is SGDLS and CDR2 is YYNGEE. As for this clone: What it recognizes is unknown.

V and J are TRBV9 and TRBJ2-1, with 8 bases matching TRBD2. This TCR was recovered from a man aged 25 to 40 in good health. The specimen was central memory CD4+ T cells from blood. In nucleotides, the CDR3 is TGTGCCAGCAGCATCGGGGGGGCCGACAATGAGCAGTTCTTC. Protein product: CASSIGGADNEQFF.